The 2 T cell receptor beta chains presented below share a single source sample, sequenced in a study of OX40 agonist ivuxolimab in advanced cancers. Clones were read by immunoSEQ multiplex PCR, and TCRdb kept only the in-frame ones, dropping some. The data hold 45,000 to 65,000 clones, with 85% to 90% observed a single time. This sample comprised CD4+ or CD8+ T cells sorted from blood, obtained in a trial of the OX40 agonist ivuxolimab. The receptors come from an adult with an advanced solid tumor such as melanoma, head and neck, liver or kidney cancer.

The V gene is TRBV19, the J gene TRBJ1-1; D unclear. The germline gives CDR1 LNHDA, CDR2 SQIVND (reference sequence). The CDR3 is 14 residues long. The V end lost 3 bases, the J end lost 1 base, and 9 bases lay between the germline ends. The DNA of the CDR3 is TGTGCCAGTAGTATTGGCCAGCAGAACACTGAAGCTTTCTTT. Its protein product is CASSIGQQNTEAFF.

This chain links TRBV27 with TRBJ2-7, with 10 nucleotides matching TRBD2. This CDR3 region has 14 residues. Germline CDR1 reads MNHEY; CDR2 reads SMNVEV (reference sequence). V shed 11 bases, J shed 1 base, and the junction held 8 bases outside the gene matches. CDR3 loop: CAPRVAGGSYEQYF. CDR3 nucleotides: TGTGCCCCTAGGGTAGCGGGGGGTTCCTACGAGCAGTACTTC.